This is a list of T cell receptor beta chains from one sample in a study of molecular identifiers for immune sequencing clone quantification. One entry per CDR3 protein results from TCRdb running MiXCR on the PCR reads. Of 30,000 to 40,000 distinct CDR3 sequences listed, 15% to 20% are singletons. Sequencing input: naive CD8+ T cells from blood, with Jurkat cell RNA spiked in. The receptor source for this set is a human donor in good health. Some libraries in this study had Jurkat cell RNA spiked in. Each CDR3 is given with its conserved first and last residue. The D gene is left open where the match is weak. The listing skips clone size in some rows; elsewhere it reads once, few, many or a size class.

V	D	J	size	CDR3	DNA
TRBV6-6	-	TRBJ1-5	few	CASSQDTGHNQPQHF	TGTGCCAGCAGCCAGGACACCGGCCATAATCAGCCCCAGCATTTT
TRBV4-1	-	TRBJ2-3	medium-sized	CASSQTPPSSADTQYF	TGCGCCAGCAGCCAGACGCCCCCCAGCTCCGCAGATACGCAGTATTTT
TRBV4-3	-	TRBJ2-1	many	CASSQARDNNEQFF	TGCGCCAGCAGCCAAGCCAGGGACAACAATGAGCAGTTCTTC
TRBV13	TRBD1	TRBJ2-7	-	CASSSRWDSPYEQYF	TGTGCCAGCAGCTCCCGATGGGACAGCCCCTACGAGCAGTACTTC
TRBV6-2/TRBV6-3	-	TRBJ2-7	few	CAGSDRSSYEQYF	TGTGCCGGGTCCGACAGGAGCTCCTACGAGCAGTACTTC
TRBV7-8	-	TRBJ2-2	-	CASSSYRAGELFF	TGTGCCAGCAGCTCGTACAGGGCCGGGGAGCTGTTTTTT
TRBV27	-	TRBJ1-5	many	CASSLSHNQPQHF	TGTGCCAGCAGTTTAAGTCACAATCAGCCCCAGCATTTT
TRBV12-3/TRBV12-4	-	TRBJ1-4	many	CASSSGSNEKLFF	TGTGCCAGCAGCTCTGGCTCTAATGAAAAACTGTTTTTT
TRBV14	-	TRBJ2-1	many	CASSQDGIPQGSTYNEQFF	TGTGCCAGCAGCCAAGACGGAATCCCTCAGGGTTCCACCTACAATGAGCAGTTCTTC
TRBV27	-	TRBJ2-7	-	CASLPWAGSDEQYF	TGTGCCAGCCTACCCTGGGCAGGGTCGGACGAGCAGTACTTC
TRBV10-3	-	TRBJ2-7	many	CAISELEGMPYEQYF	TGTGCCATCAGTGAGTTGGAAGGGATGCCCTACGAGCAGTACTTC
TRBV7-8	TRBD2	TRBJ2-5	many	CASSLVSSGGAEQETQYF	TGTGCCAGCAGCTTAGTCTCCAGCGGGGGGGCCGAGCAAGAGACCCAGTACTTC
TRBV7-2	-	TRBJ2-3	-	CASSLGHADTQYF	TGTGCCAGCAGCTTGGGTCACGCAGATACGCAGTATTTT
TRBV19	-	TRBJ1-1	many	CASSIFGTLNTEAFF	TGTGCCAGTAGTATCTTTGGGACACTGAACACTGAAGCTTTCTTT
TRBV7-7	-	TRBJ2-3	medium-sized	CASSPSLTFTDTQYF	TGTGCCAGCAGCCCGTCCTTGACCTTCACAGATACGCAGTATTTT
TRBV29-1	TRBD1	TRBJ2-1	-	CSVVGQGYSEQFF	TGCAGCGTTGTGGGACAGGGCTACAGTGAGCAGTTCTTC
TRBV6-2/TRBV6-3	-	TRBJ2-3	many	CASSYRAGPDTQYF	TGTGCCAGCAGTTACAGGGCAGGGCCAGATACGCAGTATTTT
TRBV30	-	TRBJ2-1	many	CAWSVSYDNEQFF	TGTGCCTGGAGTGTAAGCTACGACAATGAGCAGTTCTTC